The 26 T cell receptor beta chains below were found in one sample sequenced in a study of T cell responses to AZD1222 COVID-19 vaccine. Profiled with immunoSEQ multiplex PCR; TCRdb holds only in-frame clones, not every one. The sample lists 70,000 or so clones; about 91% were seen once. The input for sequencing was peripheral blood, taken on day 0 of AZD1222 vaccination. These receptors all stem from an adult in good health.

The CDR3 DNA follows: TGTGCCAGCAGCCCCGGGACAGGGCAGTCCTACAATGAGCAGTTCTTC. Translation gives CASSPGTGQSYNEQFF. The chain is built from TRBV11-3 and TRBJ2-1, with 9 bases matching TRBD1. The CDR3 loop spans 16 amino acids. CDR1 and CDR2 from the germline V gene are SGHNT and YENEEA. The V segment lost 5 bases and the J segment 1 base; nucleotides outside the gene matches: 6.

The genes are TRBV7-2 and TRBJ1-2; D is undetermined. Per germline, CDR1 SGHTA and CDR2 FQGNSA. Trimming stripped 5 bases from V and 4 bases from J, with 17 bases between. CDR3 length equals 15 residues. In nucleotides, the CDR3 is TGTGCCAGCAGCATGGCGGCAGGCCAAGGCTATGGCTACACCTTC. It specifies CASSMAAGQGYGYTF.

The chain employs TRBV27 and TRBJ1-6, with 8 bases fitting TRBD1. CDR1 MNHEY and CDR2 SMNVEV come from the germline V gene (reference sequence). This CDR3 spans 15 amino acids. Germline trimming cut 3 bases from V and 9 bases from J; bases unmatched to any gene: 7. The DNA for the CDR3 is TGTGCCAGCAGTTTCAGTCAGGGGGCGAGTTCACCCCTCCACTTT. Its translation is CASSFSQGASSPLHF.

The chain uses TRBV11-2 and TRBJ1-2; D might be TRBD1 (5 bases). In germline, CDR1 is SGHAT, CDR2 FQNNGV. Trimming pared 3 bases from V and 3 bases from J, leaving 11 bases between. The CDR3 is 14 amino acids. Here the CDR3 DNA reads TGTGCCAGCAGCTTCACAGGAGAAGACTATGGCTACACCTTC. Its protein product is CASSFTGEDYGYTF. Together with reference TRBV11-2 and TRBJ1-2, the CDR3 gives the full variable domain: EAGVAQSPRYKIIEKRQSVAFWCNPISGHATLYWYQQILGQGPKLLIQFQNNGVVDDSQLPKDRFSAERLKGVDSTLKIQPAKLEDSAVYLCASSFTGEDYGYTFGSGTRLTVV.

The table lists this clone with a few counts. The DNA for the CDR3 is TGCAGTGCTAGAGGGGCCCAACCCCAGCATTTT. Its protein product is CSARGAQPQHF. This chain joins TRBV20-1 and TRBJ1-5; D is uncertain. This CDR3 is built from 11 residues. Per the germline V gene, CDR1 is DFQATT and CDR2 is SNEGSKA (reference sequence). The V end was cut by 1 base, the J end by 10 bases, with 8 bases between.

The chain carries TRBV30 and TRBJ2-1; TRBD2 matches at 7 bases. V was pared by 5 bases and J by 3 bases, with 7 bases of the junction left unmatched. There are 14 residues in the CDR3. CDR1 and CDR2 (germline): GTSNPN, SVGIG (reference sequence). This CDR3 reads CAWQRDENYNEQFF. For the CDR3, the DNA is TGTGCCTGGCAGCGGGACGAGAACTACAATGAGCAGTTCTTC.

This rearrangement joins TRBV19 to TRBJ2-7, with D tentatively TRBD1 or TRBD2 (5 bases each). CDR3 length: 12 residues. Germline values: CDR1 LNHDA, CDR2 SQIVND (reference sequence). The germline V and J ends were trimmed by 9 bases and 4 bases, with 13 bases remaining between them. The CDR3 DNA is TGTGCCAGCGGGGCTATTGGGTACGAGCAGTACTTC. Translation gives CASGAIGYEQYF.

The rearrangement uses TRBV19 and TRBJ1-4; unclear D gene. This CDR3 region has 16 residues. V gave up 6 bases and J gave up 3 bases, with 17 bases separating them. Germline-derived CDR1 and CDR2 are LNHDA and SQIVND (reference sequence). CDR3 sequence: CASSKTLAGPNEKLFF. In nucleotides, the CDR3 is TGTGCCAGTAGCAAAACCCTGGCCGGACCTAATGAAAAACTGTTTTTT.

This clone occurred once. The chain uses TRBV28 and TRBJ2-7; 7 bases are a match to TRBD2. In germline, CDR1 is MDHEN, CDR2 SYDVKM. The CDR3 contains 14 residues. V was clipped by 3 bases and J by 5 bases; unmatched bases: 7. The CDR3 DNA sequence: TGTGCCAGCAGTTTTGTGGGAGGGTTTAACGAGCAGTACTTC. It codes for CASSFVGGFNEQYF.

V gene TRBV28 combines with J gene TRBJ1-2; TRBD1 matches at 8 bases. V was pared by 4 bases and J by 4 bases, with 2 bases of the junction left unmatched. Per the germline V gene, CDR1 is MDHEN and CDR2 is SYDVKM. There are 13 residues in the CDR3. The CDR3 nucleotides are TGTGCCAGCAGTTCAGGGGGCGGCTATGGCTACACCTTC. Translation gives CASSSGGGYGYTF.

This chain uses TRBV7-2 with TRBJ2-7; 11 nucleotides agree with TRBD1. The CDR3 has 15 amino acids. Losses at the gene ends were 5 bases for V and 7 bases for J; bases not matched to a gene: 10. CDR1 and CDR2 (germline): SGHTA, FQGNSA. CDR3 amino acids: CASSRDRGDLFEQYF. The CDR3, as DNA: TGTGCCAGCAGCCGGGACAGGGGGGACCTATTTGAGCAGTACTTC.

The CDR3 coding sequence is TGCGCCAGCAGCTTCTCAGGGGAAAGAACACCCGGGGAGCTGTTTTTT. Its translation: CASSFSGERTPGELFF. This chain joins TRBV5-1 and TRBJ2-2, with TRBD1 as a possible D gene (6 bases). Germline V CDR1 and CDR2: SGHRS, YFSETQ. V gave up 2 bases and J gave up 6 bases, with 17 bases separating them. This CDR3 is built from 16 residues.

V and J are TRBV7-8 and TRBJ1-5, with D perhaps TRBD1 (6 bases). Between the trimmed V and J ends, which lost 3 bases and 5 bases, there was a span of 23 bases. This CDR3 has 18 amino acids. Germline V gene sequence: CDR1 SGHVS, CDR2 FQNEAQ. The CDR3 sequence is CASSFWEGGARVDQPQHF. CDR3 nucleotides: TGTGCCAGCAGCTTCTGGGAGGGGGGGGCGCGAGTTGATCAGCCCCAGCATTTT.

The chain employs TRBV29-1 and TRBJ2-3; no clear D gene. CDR1 is SQVTM and CDR2 is ANQGSEA in the germline V gene. The CDR3 loop spans 14 amino acids. V was clipped by 2 bases and J by 2 bases, with 11 bases between them. In nucleotides, the CDR3 is TGCAGCGTTGAATGGCTAGAGGTCACAGATACGCAGTATTTT. Its protein is CSVEWLEVTDTQYF.

This clone was detected once. V gene TRBV21-1 combines with J gene TRBJ2-7. TRBV21-1 is a listed pseudogene. The CDR3 consists of 16 residues. For the CDR3, the DNA is TGTGCCAGCAGCAAAGCAGTGGGGGGCGGTCGGCTCGAGCAGTACTTC. This sequence encodes CASSKAVGGGRLEQYF.

This chain connects TRBV29-1 to TRBJ2-1, with D perhaps matching TRBD1 (6 bases). Germline assignment: CDR1 SQVTM and CDR2 ANQGSEA. The ends were cut back, 2 bases at V and 2 bases at J, with 16 bases in the middle. The length of the CDR3 is 16 residues. The CDR3 loop reads CSVEIVGTITYNEQFF. The CDR3 bases are TGCAGCGTTGAAATCGTTGGGACAATAACCTACAATGAGCAGTTCTTC.

The sample holds one count of this clone. V is TRBV5-1 and J is TRBJ1-3; D gene uncertain. V was clipped by 1 base and J by 4 bases, with 9 bases between them. Germline V gene lookup returns CDR1 SGHRS and CDR2 YFSETQ. This CDR3 contains 14 residues. CDR3 in amino acids: CASSLTGKGNTIYF. The CDR3 coding sequence is TGCGCCAGCAGCTTGACGGGGAAAGGAAACACCATATATTTT.

V usage is TRBV30 and J usage is TRBJ2-7, with D perhaps matching TRBD1 or TRBD2 (6 bases each). The CDR3 extends over 12 amino acids. V lost 4 bases to trimming and J lost 4 bases, with 11 bases between them. CDR1 and CDR2 from the germline V gene are GTSNPN and SVGIG (reference sequence). CDR3 residues: CAWKQGTYEQYF. The CDR3 coding sequence is TGTGCCTGGAAGCAGGGGACTTACGAGCAGTACTTC.

This clone was seen a handful of times. J is TRBJ1-4 and V is TRBV30, with no clear D. Per germline, CDR1 GTSNPN and CDR2 SVGIG (reference sequence). The CDR3 covers 13 residues. V gave up 4 bases and J gave up 0 bases, with 6 bases separating them. The CDR3 DNA sequence: TGTGCCTGGACGACCTCAACTAATGAAAAACTGTTTTTT. It codes for CAWTTSTNEKLFF.

This chain connects TRBV4-3 to TRBJ2-4; unclear D gene. The CDR3 runs to 15 residues. CDR1 and CDR2 from the germline V gene are LGHNA and YSLEER. The ends were cut back, 4 bases at V and 3 bases at J, with 13 bases in the middle. The CDR3, as DNA: TGCGCCAGCAGCCCACCCCTGGGCCTCAAAAACATTCAGTACTTC. This translates into CASSPPLGLKNIQYF.

The chain couples TRBV28 to TRBJ2-1; D remains unclear. Germline V CDR1 and CDR2: MDHEN, SYDVKM. The CDR3 sequence is 12 residues long. The V end lost 3 bases, the J end lost 7 bases, and 7 bases lay between the germline ends. The CDR3 protein is CASSLRWNEQFF. The CDR3 nucleotides read TGTGCCAGCAGTTTGCGGTGGAATGAGCAGTTCTTC. Full variable domain (rest looked up from reference TRBV28 and TRBJ2-1): DVKVTQSSRYLVKRTGEKVFLECVQDMDHENMFWYRQDPGLGLRLIYFSYDVKMKEKGDIPEGYSVSREKKERFSLILESASTNQTSMYLCASSLRWNEQFFGPGTRLTVL.

This clone has more than one count but fewer than ten. The genes are TRBV28 and TRBJ2-2; TRBD1 agrees at 8 bases. Germline V gives CDR1 MDHEN, CDR2 SYDVKM. This CDR3 is 14 amino acids long. Trimming removed 4 bases from V and 4 bases from J; junction bases left unmatched: 2. Here the CDR3 reads CASSWTGSTGELFF. CDR3 coding DNA: TGTGCCAGCAGTTGGACAGGGAGCACCGGGGAGCTGTTTTTT.

The chain has TRBV7-3 and TRBJ2-1, with 9 bases fitting TRBD1. The CDR3 contains 15 residues. Germline V gene lookup returns CDR1 SGHTA and CDR2 FQGTGA. V lost 1 base to trimming and J lost 6 bases; unmatched junction nucleotides: 4. This CDR3 is CASSLMGQGRNEQFF. For the CDR3, the DNA is TGTGCCAGCAGCTTAATGGGACAGGGCCGCAATGAGCAGTTCTTC.

The gene calls are TRBV2 and TRBJ1-1; 9 bases are a match to TRBD1. Losses at the gene ends were 4 bases for V and 8 bases for J; bases not matched to a gene: 11. Germline CDR1 is SNHLY and CDR2 is FYNNEI. CDR3 length: 15 residues. The CDR3, as DNA: TGTGCCAGCAGTGGAGGGACAGGGCTACACGCGGAAGCTTTCTTT. It yields the protein CASSGGTGLHAEAFF.

This clone appeared a single time. The J gene is TRBJ2-3, the V gene TRBV5-1; 7 bases agree with TRBD1. Per germline, CDR1 SGHRS and CDR2 YFSETQ. The CDR3 sequence is 16 residues long. J lost 3 bases, V lost 0 bases, and 7 bases had no gene match. CDR3 nucleotides: TGCGCCAGCAGCTTGGGCTTGACAGGGATTACAGATACGCAGTATTTT. This codes for CASSLGLTGITDTQYF.

V usage is TRBV11-1 and J usage is TRBJ1-1, with D perhaps TRBD1 (5 bases). Germline V gene lookup returns CDR1 SGHAT and CDR2 FQDESV (reference sequence). The CDR3 runs 15 residues. The V end lost 5 bases, the J end lost 3 bases, and 16 bases lay between the germline ends. CDR3 residues: CASSGVQGRHTEAFF. CDR3 sequence (DNA): TGTGCCAGCAGCGGAGTTCAGGGTCGACACACTGAAGCTTTCTTT. Variable domain in full (rest from reference TRBV11-1 and TRBJ1-1): EAEVAQSPRYKITEKSQAVAFWCDPISGHATLYWYRQILGQGPELLVQFQDESVVDDSQLPKDRFSAERLKGVDSTLKIQPAELGDSAMYLCASSGVQGRHTEAFFGQGTRLTVV.